The 10 T cell receptor beta chains listed next were all sequenced from one sample in a study of a mutant IDH1 vaccine in newly diagnosed glioma. Their antigens are not known. Time point described: week 5, during vaccination. All doses held 300 ug of mutant IDH1 20-mer peptide, with topical imiquimod. TCRdb's table, derived via immunoSEQ multiplex PCR, lists solely in-frame clones and lacks some. The sample includes around 56,000 clones, approximately 79% of them seen just once. Sequencing was performed on PBMCs, taken from a glioma patient whose treatment included an IDH1 peptide vaccine. These receptors all stem from a woman between 18 and 29 years old with glioma. Some clones in this sample may be carry-over from other donors' samples.

The V call is TRBV7-2, the J call TRBJ2-5; 9 bases agree with TRBD1. V lost 1 base to trimming and J lost 4 bases; unmatched junction nucleotides: 1. The CDR3 totals 14 residues. Germline CDR1 SGHTA, CDR2 FQGNSA. CDR3 loop: CASSLDRGRETQYF. The CDR3 nucleotides read TGTGCCAGCAGCTTAGACAGGGGGCGAGAGACCCAGTACTTC.

The CDR3 loop is CAISGGQNTEAFF. In DNA form, the CDR3 reads TGTGCCATCAGCGGCGGACAGAACACTGAAGCTTTCTTT. V gene TRBV10-3 combines with J gene TRBJ1-1; maybe TRBD1 (5 bases). With 6 bases removed from V and 1 base from J, the gap between germline ends came to 9 bases. This CDR3 has 13 amino acids. Germline CDR1 reads ENHRY; CDR2 reads SYGVKD.

The chain links TRBV5-1 to TRBJ2-5; D perhaps matches TRBD1 (5 bases). Germline CDR1 and CDR2: SGHRS and YFSETQ. The CDR3 runs to 15 residues. The germline V and J ends were trimmed by 0 bases and 1 base, with 10 bases remaining between them. The CDR3 DNA reads TGCGCCAGCAGCTTGGGGCCAGGGTTCCAAGAGACCCAGTACTTC. Translation gives CASSLGPGFQETQYF.

The chain uses TRBV5-1 and TRBJ1-1, with 8 bases lining up with TRBD1. The CDR3 is made up of 14 amino acids. V shed 0 bases and J 4 bases; nucleotides not matched to a gene: 2. CDR1 and CDR2 from the germline V gene are SGHRS and YFSETQ. The CDR3 DNA follows: TGCGCCAGCAGCTTGGGACAGGGGCCCACTGAAGCTTTCTTT. This encodes CASSLGQGPTEAFF.

This chain links TRBV6-1 with TRBJ1-2; weak D call: TRBD1 (6 bases). Trimming removed 5 bases from V and 1 base from J, with 11 bases in between. The CDR3 consists of 14 residues. The germline CDR1 and CDR2 sequences are MNHNS and SASEGT. The CDR3 loop reads CASSRTEINYGYTF. The CDR3 DNA reads TGTGCCAGCAGTCGGACAGAGATTAACTATGGCTACACCTTC.

This clone showed up just a few times. The CDR3 nucleotides are TGTGCCAGCAGTCCAACTCGCCAGGGGTTATCTTTCTTT. Translating it yields CASSPTRQGLSFF. The genes are TRBV27 and TRBJ1-1; a weak D match, TRBD1 (6 bases). CDR1 and CDR2 from the germline V gene are MNHEY and SMNVEV (reference sequence). The CDR3 sequence is 13 residues long. The ends were cut back, 5 bases at V and 12 bases at J, with 19 bases in the middle.

About this clone itself: The same CDR3 can be traced to other DNA sequences in this sample. The chain has TRBV6-5 and TRBJ1-1; tentatively, D is TRBD1 (5 bases). V dropped 2 bases and J dropped 1 base, with 5 bases sitting between them. CDR3 size: 13 residues. Germline loops: CDR1 MNHEY, CDR2 SVGAGI. CDR3 bases: TGTGCCAGCAGTTACGGACAGAACACTGAAGCTTTCTTT. Protein product: CASSYGQNTEAFF.

This chain links TRBV5-4 with TRBJ2-1, with D possibly TRBD1 on 6 matching bases. V was clipped by 0 bases and J by 3 bases, with 16 bases between them. The CDR3 runs 17 residues. In germline, CDR1 is SGHNT, CDR2 YYREEE (reference sequence). Here the CDR3 reads CASSLELGAVGYNEQFF. The CDR3 DNA is TGTGCCAGCAGCTTGGAATTGGGGGCGGTGGGCTACAATGAGCAGTTCTTC.

The chain joins TRBV6-5 to TRBJ2-7; 7 positions match TRBD2. This CDR3 has 15 residues. Germline assignment: CDR1 MNHEY and CDR2 SVGAGI. V trimming: 8 bases; J trimming: 2 bases; junction bases outside the gene matches: 12. The CDR3 nucleotides are TGTGCCAGCTTGGGGTTGGGGGAGGGAACCTACGAGCAGTACTTC. This translates into CASLGLGEGTYEQYF.

This sequence joins TRBV7-8 and TRBJ2-2; the match to TRBD2 covers 8 bases. With V trimmed by 0 bases and J by 0 bases, 15 bases remained unmatched. The CDR3 has 21 amino acids. Germline V gives CDR1 SGHVS, CDR2 FQNEAQ. CDR3: CASSLAWVGLAKTSNTGELFF. CDR3 nucleotides: TGTGCCAGCAGCTTAGCGTGGGTAGGACTAGCTAAAACATCGAACACCGGGGAGCTGTTTTTT.